Here is one T cell receptor (beta chain) with its context. The germline V gene has CDR1 MNHEY and CDR2 SMNVEV (reference sequence). Losses at the gene ends were 8 bases for V and 3 bases for J; bases not matched to a gene: 8. This CDR3 has 14 amino acids. In the study's own analysis: Counts of nucleated cells, estimated from reference gene primer amplification, were obtained. Only in-frame clones appear in the TCRdb table, and some are missing; sequencing was by immunoSEQ multiplex PCR. V, J and clone size were drawn from that table, and D and trimming were deduced from the DNA. Of 200,000 to 300,000 clones in the sample, roughly 84% are singletons; the top ten hold 4.2%. These data are taken from a study of blood T cell repertoires in COVID-19. The wider study: Material from acute and convalescent COVID-19 was sourced from the United States, Italy and Spain. PBMCs, B-cell-depleted T cells, or T cells were the source of the cDNA or gDNA that made up the material.

The J gene is TRBJ2-7, the V gene TRBV27; 9 bases align to TRBD1. The sample consisted of peripheral blood. This clonotype was obtained from a man in his 60s with acute or convalescent COVID-19. CDR3 amino acids: CASGPPGQGYEQYF. The CDR3 bases are TGTGCCAGCGGCCCCCCGGGACAGGGCTACGAGCAGTACTTC.